The 6 T cell receptor beta chains in this list originate from one sample, sequenced in a study of cytomegalovirus exposure and HLA in healthy donors. This PCR relied on a set of 60 Vbeta primers and 13 Jbeta primers. Only in-frame clones appear in the TCRdb table, and some are missing; sequencing was by immunoSEQ multiplex PCR. The table lists some 150,000 clones, roughly four fifths of them singletons. The sequenced material came from PBMCs. The source is a man aged 25 to 40 in good health and CMV-seropositive.

In this sample, this clone turned up a few times. The chain carries TRBV7-9 and TRBJ2-7; maybe TRBD2 (6 bases). This CDR3 region has 14 residues. Trimming cost V 0 bases and J 0 bases, with 6 bases left between them. In germline, CDR1 is SEHNR, CDR2 FQNEAQ (reference sequence). Written as DNA, the CDR3 is TGTGCCAGCAGCTTAGCGGGGGGCTCCTACGAGCAGTACTTC. Residues: CASSLAGGSYEQYF.

This clone occurred once. V is TRBV18 and J is TRBJ2-7, with D perhaps matching TRBD1 (6 bases). CDR3 length: 13 residues. The V and J ends lost 3 bases and 2 bases respectively, with 8 bases between them. Germline CDR1 KGHSH, CDR2 LQKENI. CDR3 nucleotides: TGTGCCAGCTCACCTTCAGGGGCCTACGAGCAGTACTTC. It specifies CASSPSGAYEQYF.

This rearrangement joins TRBV7-6 to TRBJ2-7, with TRBD2 matching over 7 bases. CDR3 length: 16 amino acids. Unmatched junction bases numbered 13, after V lost 5 bases and J lost 3 bases. CDR1 and CDR2 from the germline V gene are SGHVS and FNYEAQ. For the CDR3, the DNA is TGTGCCAGCAGCCACCGGGCGCTGGCGGGAGTCTACGAGCAGTACTTC. Translating gives CASSHRALAGVYEQYF.

This clone was picked up one time. The chain joins TRBV27 to TRBJ2-1, with TRBD2 matching 11 bases. The V and J ends lost 6 bases and 7 bases, in that order; junction bases with no gene match: 5. The germline V gene encodes CDR1 MNHEY and CDR2 SMNVEV (reference sequence). CDR3 length equals 14 residues. CDR3 in DNA: TGTGCCAGCAGCTTTAGCGGGAGGGCGAATGAGCAGTTCTTC. This translates into CASSFSGRANEQFF.

The rearrangement joins TRBV28 to TRBJ2-7; maybe TRBD1 (6 bases). V shed 2 bases and J shed 7 bases, with 6 bases lying between them. This CDR3 spans 11 amino acids. The V gene's germline CDR1 is MDHEN and CDR2 SYDVKM. CDR3 in amino acids: CASSLGQEQYF. CDR3 sequence (DNA): TGTGCCAGCAGTTTAGGACAGGAGCAGTACTTC.

The chain carries TRBV30 and TRBJ2-7, with D maybe TRBD2 (5 bases). CDR3 length equals 16 residues. Trimming removed 0 bases from V and 5 bases from J, with 20 bases in between. Germline-derived CDR1 and CDR2 are GTSNPN and SVGIG (reference sequence). The CDR3 sequence: CAWSVRLRERIHEQYF. In DNA form, the CDR3 reads TGTGCCTGGAGTGTACGGCTGAGGGAACGAATACACGAGCAGTACTTC.